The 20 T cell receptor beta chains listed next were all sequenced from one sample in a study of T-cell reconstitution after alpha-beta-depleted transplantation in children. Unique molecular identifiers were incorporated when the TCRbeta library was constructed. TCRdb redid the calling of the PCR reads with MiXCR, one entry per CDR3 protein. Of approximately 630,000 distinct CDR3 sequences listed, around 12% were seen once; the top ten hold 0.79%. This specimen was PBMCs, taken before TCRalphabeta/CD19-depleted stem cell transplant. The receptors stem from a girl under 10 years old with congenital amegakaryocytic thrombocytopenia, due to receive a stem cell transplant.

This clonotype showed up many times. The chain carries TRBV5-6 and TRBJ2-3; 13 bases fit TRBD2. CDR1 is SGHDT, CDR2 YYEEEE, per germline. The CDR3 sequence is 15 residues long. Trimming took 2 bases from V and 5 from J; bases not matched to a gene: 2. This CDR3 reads CASSLRTSGGDTQYF. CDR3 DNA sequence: TGTGCCAGCAGCTTAAGGACTAGCGGGGGAGATACGCAGTATTTT.

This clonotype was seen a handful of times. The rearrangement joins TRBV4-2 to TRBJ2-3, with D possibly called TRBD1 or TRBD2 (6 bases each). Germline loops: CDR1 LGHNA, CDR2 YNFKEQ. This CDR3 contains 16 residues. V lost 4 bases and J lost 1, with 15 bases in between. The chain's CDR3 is CASSPQSGARTDTQYF. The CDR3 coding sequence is TGTGCCAGCAGCCCCCAGTCGGGGGCACGCACAGATACGCAGTATTTT.

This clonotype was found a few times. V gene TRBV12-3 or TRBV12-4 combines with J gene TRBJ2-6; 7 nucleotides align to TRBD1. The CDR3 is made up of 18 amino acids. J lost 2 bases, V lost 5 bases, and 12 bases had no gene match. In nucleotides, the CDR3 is TGTGCCAGCAGTCGACCAATCATGCAGGGGGCTGGGGCCAACGTCCTGACTTTC. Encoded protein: CASSRPIMQGAGANVLTF.

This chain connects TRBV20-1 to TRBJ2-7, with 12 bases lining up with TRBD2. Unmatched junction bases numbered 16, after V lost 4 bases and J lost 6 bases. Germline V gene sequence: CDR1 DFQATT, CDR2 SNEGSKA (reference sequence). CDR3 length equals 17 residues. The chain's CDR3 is CSATRGTSGYPTSEQYF. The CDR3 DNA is TGCAGTGCTACCCGGGGGACTAGCGGGTATCCTACGAGCGAGCAGTACTTC.

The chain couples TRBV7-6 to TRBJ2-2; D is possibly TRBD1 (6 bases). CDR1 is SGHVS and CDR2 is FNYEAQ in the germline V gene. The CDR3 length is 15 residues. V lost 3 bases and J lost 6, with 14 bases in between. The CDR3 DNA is TGTGCCAGCAGCTTCATAAACGGACAGTCCGGGGAGCTGTTTTTT. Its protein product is CASSFINGQSGELFF. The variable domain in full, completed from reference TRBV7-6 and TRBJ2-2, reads GAGVSQSPRYKVTKRGQDVALRCDPISGHVSLYWYRQALGQGPEFLTYFNYEAQQDKSGLPNDRFSAERPEGSISTLTIQRTEQRDSAMYRCASSFINGQSGELFFGEGSRLTVL.

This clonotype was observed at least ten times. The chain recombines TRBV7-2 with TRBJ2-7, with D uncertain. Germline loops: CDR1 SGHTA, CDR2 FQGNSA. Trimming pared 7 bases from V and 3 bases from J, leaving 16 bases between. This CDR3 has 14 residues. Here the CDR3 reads CASTPAANNYEQYF. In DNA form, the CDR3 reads TGTGCCAGCACCCCGGCGGCGAACAACTACGAGCAGTACTTC.

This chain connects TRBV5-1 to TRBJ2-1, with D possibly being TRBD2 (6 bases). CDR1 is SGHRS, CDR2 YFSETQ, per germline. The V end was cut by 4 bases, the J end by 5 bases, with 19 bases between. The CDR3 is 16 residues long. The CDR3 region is CASSPGWEVSNNEQFF. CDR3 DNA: TGCGCCAGCAGCCCTGGGTGGGAGGTGAGCAACAATGAGCAGTTCTTC.

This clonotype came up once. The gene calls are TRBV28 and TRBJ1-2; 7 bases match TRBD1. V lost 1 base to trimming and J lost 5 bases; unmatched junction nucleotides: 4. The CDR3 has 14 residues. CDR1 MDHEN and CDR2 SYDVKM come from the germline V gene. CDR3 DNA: TGTGCCAGCAGTTTATATAACAGGGGTTATGGCTACACCTTC. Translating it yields CASSLYNRGYGYTF.

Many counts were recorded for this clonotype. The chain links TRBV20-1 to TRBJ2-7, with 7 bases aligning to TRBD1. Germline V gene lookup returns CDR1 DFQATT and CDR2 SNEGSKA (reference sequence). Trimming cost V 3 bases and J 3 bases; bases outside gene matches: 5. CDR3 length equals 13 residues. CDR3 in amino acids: CSASYRGHYEQYF. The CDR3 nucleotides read TGCAGTGCTAGTTACAGGGGCCACTACGAGCAGTACTTC.

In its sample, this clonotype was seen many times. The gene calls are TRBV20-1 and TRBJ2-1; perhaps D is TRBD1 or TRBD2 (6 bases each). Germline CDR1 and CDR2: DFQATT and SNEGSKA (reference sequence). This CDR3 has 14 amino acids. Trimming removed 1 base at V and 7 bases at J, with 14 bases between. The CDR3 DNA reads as TGCAGTGCTAGAGTTCCGGGGGCGGGGAATGAGCAGTTCTTC. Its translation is CSARVPGAGNEQFF.

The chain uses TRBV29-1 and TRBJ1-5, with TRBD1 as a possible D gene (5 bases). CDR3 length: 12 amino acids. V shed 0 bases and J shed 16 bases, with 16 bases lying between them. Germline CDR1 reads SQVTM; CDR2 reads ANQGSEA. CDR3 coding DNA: TGCAGCGTTGAAGATTGGGACCGATCCCGACATTTT. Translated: CSVEDWDRSRHF.

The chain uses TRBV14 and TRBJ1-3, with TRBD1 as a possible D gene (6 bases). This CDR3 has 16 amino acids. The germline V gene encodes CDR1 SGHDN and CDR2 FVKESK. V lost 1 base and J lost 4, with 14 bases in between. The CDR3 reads CASSQALRQVGNTIYF. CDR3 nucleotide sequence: TGTGCCAGCAGCCAAGCCTTAAGACAGGTCGGAAACACCATATATTTT.

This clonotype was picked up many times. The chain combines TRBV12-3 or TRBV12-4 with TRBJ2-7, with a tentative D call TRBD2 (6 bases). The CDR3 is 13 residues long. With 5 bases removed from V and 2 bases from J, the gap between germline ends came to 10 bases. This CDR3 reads CASSPTSTYEQYF. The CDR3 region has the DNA TGTGCCAGCAGTCCTACTAGCACCTACGAGCAGTACTTC.

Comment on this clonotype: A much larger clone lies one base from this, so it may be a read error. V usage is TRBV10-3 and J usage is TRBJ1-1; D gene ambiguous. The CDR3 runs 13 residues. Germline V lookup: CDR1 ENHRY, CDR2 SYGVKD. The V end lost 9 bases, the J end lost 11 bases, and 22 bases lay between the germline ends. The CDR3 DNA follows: TGTGCCATACAGCTGTATCCTTCGGACGGGGCTTTCTTT. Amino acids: CAIQLYPSDGAFF.

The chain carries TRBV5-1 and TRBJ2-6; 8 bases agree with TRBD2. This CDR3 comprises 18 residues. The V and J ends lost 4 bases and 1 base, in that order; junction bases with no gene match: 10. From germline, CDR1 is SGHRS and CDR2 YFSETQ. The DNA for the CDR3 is TGCGCCAGCAGCCCGTTAGCGGGAACGCCTTCTGGGGCCAACGTCCTGACTTTC. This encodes CASSPLAGTPSGANVLTF.

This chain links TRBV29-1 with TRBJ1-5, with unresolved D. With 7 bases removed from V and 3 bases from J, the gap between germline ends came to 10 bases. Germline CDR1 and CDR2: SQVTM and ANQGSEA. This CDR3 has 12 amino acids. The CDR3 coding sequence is TGCAGCGCTAAGGAGTACAATCAGCCCCAGCATTTT. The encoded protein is CSAKEYNQPQHF.

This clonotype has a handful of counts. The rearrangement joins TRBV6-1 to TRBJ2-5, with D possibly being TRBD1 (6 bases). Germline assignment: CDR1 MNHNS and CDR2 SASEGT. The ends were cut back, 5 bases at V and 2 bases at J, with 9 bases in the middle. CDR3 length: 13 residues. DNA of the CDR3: TGTGCCAGCAGTAATGGACAGCAAGAGACCCAGTACTTC. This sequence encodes CASSNGQQETQYF.

The CDR3 sequence: CSARDLGRGGDEQFF. The CDR3 DNA sequence: TGCAGTGCTAGAGATCTCGGCAGGGGAGGCGATGAGCAGTTCTTC. The rearrangement links TRBV20-1 to TRBJ2-1; D is perhaps TRBD1 or TRBD2 (6 bases each). Trimming removed 0 bases from V and 8 bases from J, with 17 bases in between. This CDR3 comprises 15 residues. Looked up from germline, CDR1 is DFQATT and CDR2 is SNEGSKA (reference sequence).

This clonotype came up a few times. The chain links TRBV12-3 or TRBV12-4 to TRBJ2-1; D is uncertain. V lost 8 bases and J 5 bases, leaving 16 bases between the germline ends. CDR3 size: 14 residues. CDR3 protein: CASAASDSDNEQFF. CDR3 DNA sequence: TGTGCCAGCGCCGCCTCCGATTCGGACAATGAGCAGTTCTTC.

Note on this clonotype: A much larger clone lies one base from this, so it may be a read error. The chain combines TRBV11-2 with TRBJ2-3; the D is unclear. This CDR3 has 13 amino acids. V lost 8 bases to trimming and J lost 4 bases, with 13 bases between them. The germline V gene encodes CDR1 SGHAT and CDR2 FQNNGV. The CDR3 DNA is TGTGCCAGCTGTCAGATCATCGCAGATACGCAGTATTTT. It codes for CASCQIIADTQYF.